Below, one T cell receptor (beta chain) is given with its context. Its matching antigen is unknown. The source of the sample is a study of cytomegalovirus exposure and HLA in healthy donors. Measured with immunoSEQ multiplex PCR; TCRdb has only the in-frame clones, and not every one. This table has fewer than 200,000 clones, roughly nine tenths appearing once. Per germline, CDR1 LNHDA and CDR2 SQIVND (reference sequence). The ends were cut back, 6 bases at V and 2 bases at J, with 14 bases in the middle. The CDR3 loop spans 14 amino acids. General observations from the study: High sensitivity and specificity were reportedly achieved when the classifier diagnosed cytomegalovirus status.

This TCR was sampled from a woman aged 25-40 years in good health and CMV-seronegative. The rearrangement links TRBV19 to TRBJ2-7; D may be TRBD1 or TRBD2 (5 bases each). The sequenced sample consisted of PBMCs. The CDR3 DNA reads TGTGCCAGTAGGAGCCGGGACCGTCCCTACGAGCAGTACTTC. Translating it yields CASRSRDRPYEQYF.